This T cell receptor beta chain was sequenced during a study of blood T cell repertoires in COVID-19 (dated by TCRdb to the early 2020s). For context, the study as a whole: ImmuneRACE Cohort 3 recovered participants were defined by two consecutive negative NP/OP PCR tests, healthcare professional clearance, or symptom resolution. A freely available public database, intended as a resource for researchers studying the immune response to SARS-CoV-2, is where the repertoires were released. The collaborator samples originated in the United States, Italy and Spain and spanned the acute and convalescent phases of COVID-19. The sample metadata nearly always contained a de-identified subject ID, COVID-19 status, age in years and sex. The samples were drawn from the first 160 participants of the ongoing ImmuneRACE study and from 1,254 subjects provided by 6 global collaborators. The dataset comprised deeply sampled blood TCRbeta repertoires from subjects exposed to, actively infected with, or recovered from COVID-19. The material from the prospective study consisted of cDNA or gDNA derived from T cells, B-cell-depleted T cells, or PBMCs. Where available, HLA class I and class II types were taken from metadata supplied by the sample provider and were not determined by assay-based typing. The investigation overall reported the following: How much clinical and demographic metadata was included differed by source and by participant, and the metadata was provided uncurated.

Participants in the prospective study were aged roughly 18 to 89 years, lived in some 24 United States geographic areas, and enrolled through a virtual design. Cohort assignment in the prospective study relied on participant-reported clinical history from a screening survey and a study questionnaire. In the prospective study, whole blood, serum and a nasopharyngeal or oropharyngeal swab were collected from each participant by mobile phlebotomists. Additional blood draws and questionnaires over an approximately two-month period could optionally be provided by prospective study participants. Before DNA extraction, blood samples from the prospective study were shipped at room temperature or frozen. As for this clone: Its cognate antigen has yet to be identified. There are no base qualities to consult, and no much larger clone falls within one base. Distinct nucleotide sequences in the sample also encode this CDR3.

Taken from the germline V gene (reference sequence), the CDR1 and CDR2 loops are GTSNPN and SVGIG. The CDR3 numbers 12 residues from cysteine through phenylalanine. CDR3 DNA is the only sequence kept; it has 36 bases, read in frame from the first base. V is shortened by 0 bases, J by 4 bases, and the region joining them spans 7 bases. The immunoSEQ Assay, a bias-controlled multiplex PCR, was used to amplify TCRbeta CDR3 regions from genomic DNA. From the authors' description of their analysis: The number of nucleated cells in each sample was estimated from the amplification of reference gene primers within the assay. To quantify the absolute abundance of each unique TCRbeta CDR3 rearrangement, sequence reads were collapsed and filtered. For each sample, productive Simpson clonality was calculated as the square root of Simpson's diversity index across productive rearrangements. The source is immuneACCESS, and TCRdb retained only in-frame sequences with V and J called. Part of the clones is not carried over; for the studies checked, unresolved V genes explain less than half of this, and the remainder is unexplained. V, J and clone size derive from that table, while D and trimming were established from the DNA sequence. This sample comprises under 300,000 clones, 70% to 90% of them detected only once. 2% to 2.5% of the sample belongs to the ten largest clones.

Recombination linked TRBV30 to TRBJ2-7; TRBD2 is a weak D gene call, 6 bases matching. The sample consisted of PBMCs or T cells enriched from blood (not recorded which). This receptor was obtained from an older woman in a cohort exposed to, infected with or recovered from COVID-19 (not recorded which). The DNA reads TGTGCCTGGAGTGTAGGAGGGTACGAGCAGTACTTC. This sequence encodes CAWSVGGYEQYF.